Below are 4 T cell receptor beta chains sequenced from a single sample in a study of early T cells in non-severe SARS-CoV-2 infection. TCRdb itself ran the 5' RACE reads through MiXCR, one entry per CDR3 protein. Of roughly 68,000 distinct CDR3 sequences in the sample, 4.9% were seen once. Sequenced input: whole blood. These receptors all come from an adult who was a healthcare worker with PCR-confirmed SARS-CoV-2 infection or an uninfected control (not recorded which).

This clonotype was counted ten times or more. This chain joins TRBV28 and TRBJ2-7; 7 bases align to TRBD1. J gave up 5 bases and V 3 bases, and 7 bases lay outside the gene matches. Germline V gene lookup returns CDR1 MDHEN and CDR2 SYDVKM. The CDR3 runs to 14 residues. The CDR3: CASSFVGTVNEQYF. The CDR3 region has the DNA TGTGCCAGCAGTTTTGTCGGGACAGTCAACGAGCAGTACTTC.

This clonotype was recorded many times. V usage is TRBV29-1 and J usage is TRBJ1-1; no reliable D call. Germline V gene sequence: CDR1 SQVTM, CDR2 ANQGSEA. V shed 4 bases and J shed 1 base, with 19 bases lying between them. The CDR3 is 16 residues long. CDR3 bases: TGCAGCGTTGTTGGAGGGTCCGGCACCACGAACACTGAAGCTTTCTTT. This sequence encodes CSVVGGSGTTNTEAFF. Full variable domain (missing parts from reference TRBV29-1 and TRBJ1-1): SAVISQKPSRDICQRGTSLTIQCQVDSQVTMMFWYRQQPGQSLTLIATANQGSEATYESGFVIDKFPISRPNLTFSTLTVSNMSPEDSSIYLCSVVGGSGTTNTEAFFGQGTRLTVV.

The J gene is TRBJ2-5, the V gene TRBV6-4; 7 bases are shared with TRBD2. The CDR3 has 16 amino acids. Germline V gene lookup returns CDR1 MRHNA and CDR2 SNTAGT. Trimming removed 8 bases from V and 0 bases from J; junction bases left unmatched: 12. The CDR3 sequence is CASRYILAGHQETQYF. The CDR3 nucleotides read TGTGCCAGCCGATATATCTTAGCGGGCCACCAAGAGACCCAGTACTTC.

Here the CDR3 reads CSAALAGNYGYTF. CDR3 sequence (DNA): TGCAGTGCTGCCCTTGCTGGGAACTATGGCTACACCTTC. The genes are TRBV20-1 and TRBJ1-2; D is undetermined. The V gene's germline CDR1 is DFQATT and CDR2 SNEGSKA (reference sequence). The CDR3 loop spans 13 amino acids. Trimming cost V 5 bases and J 2 bases, with 12 bases left between them.